The sequence of this T cell receptor (beta chain) was determined in a study of cytomegalovirus exposure and HLA in healthy donors. Findings and caveats of the study: A later analysis found that most CMV-associated TCR beta chains appeared HLA-restricted.

The CDR3 is 14 residues long. Germline CDR1 MNHNY, CDR2 SVGAGI (reference sequence). Note on this clone: Its antigen is currently unknown. At one of its ends the junction is not consistent with the germline gene, which may arise from a read error.

The PCR ran on 60 Vbeta and 13 Jbeta primers. Here immunoSEQ multiplex PCR was the method, and the copy in TCRdb shows in-frame clones only, minus some. The table lists about 83,000 clones, over 60% of them singletons. The V and J genes are TRBV6-6 and TRBJ2-5, with D hard to call. This receptor was identified in a man aged 60-69 years in good health and CMV-seronegative. Sequenced input: PBMCs. CDR3: CASSPPLYSETRYF. The CDR3 nucleotides read TGTGCCAGCAGTCCGCCACTCTATTCGGAGACCCGGTACTTC.